Following are 8 T cell receptor beta chains from one sample sequenced in a study of identical twins. TCRdb re-called the 5' RACE reads with MiXCR, one entry per CDR3 protein. The table has 1.5 million to 2 million distinct CDR3 sequences, less than 35% seen once. Sequenced input: cord blood. The source is a newborn girl in good health.

This clonotype was recorded a few times. The chain carries TRBV29-1 and TRBJ2-3, with 14 bases that match TRBD2. This CDR3 comprises 16 residues. Germline lookup yields CDR1 SQVTM and CDR2 ANQGSEA. V was clipped by 1 base and J by 9 bases; unmatched bases: 9. The CDR3 DNA follows: TGCAGCGTTGAAGCCCGACTAGCGGGGGGGCTTGGAACGCAGTATTTT. This translates into CSVEARLAGGLGTQYF.

This clonotype was seen only a few times. The rearrangement links TRBV4-2 to TRBJ2-7; 9 bases are a match to TRBD2. Germline CDR1 reads LGHNA; CDR2 reads YNFKEQ. This CDR3 is built from 15 residues. With 1 base clipped from V and 2 bases from J, the junction kept 3 bases outside the gene matches. DNA for the CDR3: TGTGCCAGCAGCCAAGGCGGCGGGGGGGCCTACGAGCAGTACTTC. Translated, it gives CASSQGGGGAYEQYF.

V usage is TRBV7-2 and J usage is TRBJ2-7; D is perhaps TRBD2 (7 bases). V lost 6 bases, J lost 4 bases, and 13 bases lay in between. The CDR3 totals 13 residues. CDR1 and CDR2 (germline): SGHTA, FQGNSA. CDR3 in DNA: TGTGCCAGCAGAGGGGGGGCCAATTACGAGCAGTACTTC. Translated: CASRGGANYEQYF.

The chain uses TRBV10-3 and TRBJ2-2; TRBD1 aligns across 7 bases. Germline CDR1 and CDR2: ENHRY and SYGVKD. The CDR3 runs 14 residues. Germline trimming cut 4 bases from V and 4 bases from J; bases unmatched to any gene: 3. For the CDR3, the DNA is TGTGCCATCAGTGGACAGGGCGGCACCGGGGAGCTGTTTTTT. It yields the protein CAISGQGGTGELFF.

This clonotype was seen more than once but under ten times. This chain joins TRBV2 and TRBJ2-1, with 9 bases aligning to TRBD1. The CDR3 contains 15 residues. The ends lost 5 bases at V and 2 bases at J; junction bases unmatched: 4. Germline loops: CDR1 SNHLY, CDR2 FYNNEI. The CDR3 DNA is TGTGCCAGCAGTACCGGGACAGGGACCTACAATGAGCAGTTCTTC. This encodes CASSTGTGTYNEQFF.

A note on this clonotype: This could be a read error, since a much larger clone is one nucleotide away. The chain employs TRBV20-1 and TRBJ2-1; D may correspond to TRBD1 or TRBD2 (5 bases each). This CDR3 region has 14 residues. Germline CDR1 is DFQATT and CDR2 is SNEGSKA (reference sequence). CDR3 nucleotide sequence: TGCAGTGCTAGACGGGACCTCAGACACAATGACCAGTTCTTC. It encodes CSARRDLRHNDQFF.

This clonotype was observed a few times. The chain is built from TRBV20-1 and TRBJ2-1; D call uncertain. V was shortened by 0 bases and J by 5 bases, with 8 bases between the two germline ends. The CDR3 totals 13 residues. Looked up from germline, CDR1 is DFQATT and CDR2 is SNEGSKA (reference sequence). This CDR3 reads CSAREFSHNEQFF. Here the CDR3 DNA reads TGCAGTGCTAGAGAGTTTTCCCACAATGAGCAGTTCTTC.

The chain links TRBV29-1 to TRBJ1-2, with D perhaps TRBD1 (5 bases). The CDR3 length is 13 residues. V lost 6 bases, J lost 2 bases, and 13 bases lay in between. CDR1 and CDR2 (germline): SQVTM, ANQGSEA. The CDR3 loop reads CSVQGRRNYGYTF. The CDR3 region has the DNA TGCAGCGTCCAGGGACGGCGAAACTATGGCTACACCTTC.